This note documents a single TCR beta chain sequence. Single viable CD3+CD4+CD8-CD45RO+ cells were sorted as the memory CD4+ T cells. V lost 1 base and J 4 bases, leaving 5 bases between the germline ends. This CDR3 is 13 amino acids long. Germline V CDR1 and CDR2: KGHSH, LQKENI. These data belong to a study of memory CD4+ T cells and cytomegalovirus serostatus. Clones were read by immunoSEQ multiplex PCR, and TCRdb kept only the in-frame ones, dropping some. The top ten clones hold around 0.51% of a sample with approximately 61,000 clones, around 82% of them seen once. The rearrangement uses TRBV18 and TRBJ1-3; D ambiguous. Sequencing input: memory CD4+ T cells from blood. The clonotype was recovered from an adult in good health and CMV-seronegative. Some clones in this sample may be carry-over from other donors' samples. Here the CDR3 reads CASSPRSGNTIYF. The CDR3 DNA is TGTGCCAGCTCACCACGTTCGGGAAACACCATATATTTT.